Listed below are T cell receptor beta chains from one sample, sequenced in a study of T cells in localized non-small cell lung cancer. Sequencing was performed with immunoSEQ multiplex PCR; in TCRdb, only in-frame clones are kept and a portion is missing. The profile shows 70,000 to 85,000 clones, less than 85% of them singletons. The sequencing here drew on peripheral blood, taken before any cancer treatment. All receptors derive from an older female donor with stage I lung adenocarcinoma. Both conserved end residues are part of each CDR3. A D gene is named only where the DNA matches it firmly. Clone size is not always given. Where it is, it says once, few, many or a class for expanded clones.

j_gene,v_gene,d_gene,abundance,CDR3aa,CDR3nt
TRBJ1-2,TRBV18,.,.,CASSPIDLGQPLGANYGYTF,TGTGCCAGCTCACCTATTGACCTCGGACAGCCTTTGGGAGCTAACTATGGCTACACCTTC
TRBJ2-3,TRBV7-8,TRBD1,.,CASSTRTGSDTQYF,TGTGCCAGCAGCACCAGGACAGGGTCAGATACGCAGTATTTT
TRBJ2-5,TRBV4-2,.,.,CASSRRDRDKTQYF,TGTGCCAGCAGCCGTCGGGACCGAGATAAGACCCAGTACTTC
TRBJ1-1,TRBV5-5,TRBD1,.,CASSPDRDNTEAFF,TGTGCCAGCAGCCCGGACAGGGATAACACTGAAGCTTTCTTT
TRBJ1-1,TRBV7-3,.,few,CASSLTRPSGNTEAFF,TGTGCCAGCAGCTTAACCCGGCCCTCGGGGAACACTGAAGCTTTCTTT
TRBJ1-2,TRBV27,.,.,CASSPGHGTTNLYGYTF,TGTGCCAGCAGTCCCGGACACGGGACCACTAACCTCTATGGCTACACCTTC
TRBJ2-3,TRBV14,.,.,CASSPGGLSPQYF,TGTGCCAGCAGCCCCGGAGGGTTGTCTCCCCAGTATTTT
TRBJ2-7,TRBV6-5,.,once,CASSTGQTLRMKF,TGTGCCAGCAGCACTGGACAGACACTCCGCATGAAGTTC
TRBJ2-3,TRBV5-1,.,.,CASSLPRGGGTDTQYF,TGCGCCAGCAGCTTGCCCCGAGGCGGGGGCACAGATACGCAGTATTTT
TRBJ2-1,TRBV7-2,.,.,CASSPLGFGNEQFF,TGTGCCAGCAGCCCACTAGGTTTCGGCAATGAGCAGTTCTTC
TRBJ1-1,TRBV10-3,.,.,CAISESAVNTEAFF,TGTGCCATCAGTGAGTCAGCGGTGAACACTGAAGCTTTCTTT
TRBJ2-7,TRBV11-3,.,.,CASSDRRLTYEQYF,TGTGCCAGCAGCGACAGGCGTCTAACCTACGAGCAGTACTTC
TRBJ2-2,TRBV5-4,.,once,CASSPGKQGGTGELFF,TGTGCCAGCAGCCCCGGAAAACAGGGAGGGACCGGGGAGCTGTTTTTT
TRBJ2-7,TRBV19,.,.,CASSPIMVWHEQYF,TGTGCCAGTAGTCCAATCATGGTGTGGCACGAGCAGTACTTC
TRBJ1-3,TRBV11-3,TRBD1,.,CASSEMGQGRNTIYF,TGTGCCAGCAGCGAAATGGGACAGGGCAGAAACACCATATATTTT
TRBJ2-1,TRBV4-2,.,.,CASRGTGESSYNEQFF,TGTGCCAGCAGGGGCACGGGGGAAAGCTCCTACAATGAGCAGTTCTTC
TRBJ1-2,TRBV7-3,.,.,CASSLGDPANYGYTF,TGTGCCAGCAGCTTAGGGGATCCAGCTAACTATGGCTACACCTTC
TRBJ1-6,TRBV28,.,few,CASSLRYSPLHF,TGTGCCAGCAGTTTACGTTATTCACCCCTCCACTTT
TRBJ2-1,TRBV7-9,TRBD2,.,CASSSDQGGGREEQFF,TGTGCCAGCAGCTCGGATCAGGGCGGGGGTAGGGAAGAGCAGTTCTTC
TRBJ2-3,TRBV5-6,TRBD2,.,CASSWETSGRMDTQYF,TGTGCCAGCAGCTGGGAGACTAGCGGGAGGATGGATACGCAGTATTTT
TRBJ2-2,TRBV6-1,.,.,CASITSVHTGELFF,TGTGCCAGCATTACCAGCGTACACACCGGGGAGCTGTTTTTT
TRBJ1-5,TRBV6-6,.,few,CASSSGNQPQHF,TGTGCCAGCAGTTCAGGAAATCAGCCCCAGCATTTT
TRBJ1-1,TRBV5-1,.,.,CASSAGTYTEAFF,TGCGCCAGCAGCGCTGGAACCTACACTGAAGCTTTCTTT
TRBJ2-2,TRBV28,.,.,CASSFWGSSNTGELFF,TGTGCCAGCAGTTTCTGGGGCAGCTCGAACACCGGGGAGCTGTTTTTT
TRBJ2-5,TRBV10-3,.,once,CAISADSQREETQYF,TGTGCCATCAGTGCCGACAGCCAAAGAGAAGAGACCCAGTACTTC
TRBJ2-5,TRBV7-8,TRBD2,.,CASSSSGLASETQYF,TGTGCCAGCAGCAGCTCGGGACTAGCGTCCGAGACCCAGTACTTC
TRBJ2-3,TRBV6-6,TRBD2,few,CASGPPHGGVTDTQYF,TGTGCCAGCGGCCCGCCCCACGGGGGGGTCACAGATACGCAGTATTTT
TRBJ1-1,TRBV19,.,.,CASNWGAGTNTEAFF,TGTGCCAGTAATTGGGGGGCAGGGACGAACACTGAAGCTTTCTTT
TRBJ2-3,TRBV4-2,.,.,CASSPIEGSGDTQYF,TGTGCCAGCAGCCCCATTGAGGGGAGTGGAGATACGCAGTATTTT
TRBJ2-2,TRBV5-1,TRBD1,.,CASSSQGAYNTGELFF,TGCGCCAGCAGCTCACAGGGGGCTTACAACACCGGGGAGCTGTTTTTT
TRBJ2-3,TRBV27,.,.,CASSLSLQGTDTQYF,TGTGCCAGCAGTTTATCGCTCCAAGGGACAGATACGCAGTATTTT
TRBJ2-1,TRBV5-1,TRBD2,.,CASGGLAGGDNEQFF,TGCGCCAGCGGAGGACTAGCGGGAGGGGACAATGAGCAGTTCTTC
TRBJ1-1,TRBV5-6,.,.,CASSLPGDTEAFF,TGTGCCAGCAGCTTGCCGGGGGACACTGAAGCTTTCTTT
TRBJ1-3,TRBV5-1,.,.,CASSLMGGAGNTIYF,TGCGCCAGCAGCTTGATGGGGGGCGCTGGAAACACCATATATTTT
TRBJ2-3,TRBV2,TRBD2,.,CASRLLAGFPRGQYF,TGTGCCAGCAGGCTCCTAGCGGGATTCCCGAGGGGGCAGTATTTT
TRBJ2-1,TRBV25-1,TRBD2,.,CASRGSGPSSYNEQFF,TGTGCCAGCAGGGGTAGCGGGCCGAGCTCCTACAATGAGCAGTTCTTC
TRBJ2-1,TRBV11-1,.,.,CASSLRADYNEQFF,TGTGCCAGCAGCTTAAGGGCCGATTACAATGAGCAGTTCTTC
TRBJ2-3,TRBV7-2,.,.,CASSPPSRGYTQYF,TGTGCCAGCAGTCCTCCCTCGAGGGGATATACGCAGTATTTT
TRBJ2-1,TRBV6-5,.,.,CASSFEGSSYNEQFF,TGTGCCAGCAGTTTTGAGGGGAGCTCCTACAATGAGCAGTTCTTC
TRBJ1-2,TRBV7-2,.,.,CASSLDNNYGYTF,TGTGCCAGCAGCTTAGACAATAACTATGGCTACACCTTC
TRBJ1-5,TRBV19,TRBD1,.,CASKETGTGVGQPQHF,TGTGCCAGTAAAGAAACCGGGACAGGGGTGGGTCAGCCCCAGCATTTT
TRBJ1-1,TRBV7-3,TRBD1,.,CASSLTAGGNTEAFF,TGTGCCAGCAGCTTAACGGCAGGGGGAAACACTGAAGCTTTCTTT
TRBJ2-5,TRBV29-1,.,.,CSITGQETQYF,TGCAGCATAACAGGGCAAGAGACCCAGTACTTC
TRBJ2-4,TRBV18,.,.,CASSPSLGTKNIQYF,TGTGCCAGCTCACCGTCCCTAGGAACCAAAAACATTCAGTACTTC
TRBJ2-7,TRBV29-1,.,.,CSVEVVALGEQYF,TGCAGCGTTGAGGTTGTTGCCCTGGGCGAGCAGTACTTC
TRBJ2-7,TRBV13,.,.,CASSLGVDPIKGAYGQYF,TGTGCCAGCAGCTTAGGCGTTGATCCCATTAAGGGCGCCTACGGGCAGTACTTC
TRBJ2-7,TRBV6-1,.,once,CASSDERIRTALSYEQYF,TGTGCCAGCAGTGACGAGAGGATCCGGACAGCTCTATCCTACGAGCAGTACTTC
TRBJ2-7,TRBV5-1,TRBD1,once,CASSSFTGTGDKQYF,TGCGCCAGCAGCTCTTTTACCGGGACAGGGGATAAGCAGTACTTC
TRBJ1-5,TRBV5-1,.,.,CASSSEGDQPQHF,TGCGCCAGCAGCAGTGAGGGCGATCAGCCCCAGCATTTT
TRBJ2-5,TRBV27,.,.,CASSWGSRETQYF,TGTGCCAGCAGTTGGGGTTCGAGGGAGACCCAGTACTTC
TRBJ2-7,TRBV6-1,.,.,CASSEGPSYEQYF,TGTGCCAGCAGTGAAGGCCCCTCCTACGAGCAGTACTTC
TRBJ2-6,TRBV4-1,.,.,CASSLFSGANVLTF,TGCGCCAGCAGCCTCTTCTCTGGGGCCAACGTCCTGACTTTC
TRBJ2-4,TRBV4-2,TRBD2,many,CASSQDPSGGAGIQYF,TGTGCCAGCAGCCAAGATCCTAGCGGGGGGGCGGGCATTCAGTACTTC
TRBJ1-2,TRBV11-3,.,.,CASSREPENYGYTF,TGTGCCAGCAGCCGAGAACCCGAGAACTATGGCTACACCTTC
TRBJ1-2,TRBV6-5,TRBD1,once,CASSTDRVGYGYTF,TGTGCCAGCAGCACCGACAGGGTGGGCTATGGCTACACCTTC